These 9 T cell receptor beta chains were sequenced from one sample in a study of CXCR3-negative and CXCR3-positive naive CD8 T cells. Broader study findings: For CXCR3-positive naive cells, TRB CDR3s were more hydrophobic than those of CXCR3-negative naive cells.

Libraries were UMI-labeled 5' RACE TRB cDNA. Following a re-call of the 5' RACE reads, TCRdb has one entry per CDR3 protein and lacks DNA. The specimen's table records 130,000 to 150,000 distinct CDR3 sequences. Antigen specificity for these receptors is unknown. The specimen was naive CXCR3+ CD8+ T cells from blood. Subset reported: CD45RO-CCR7+CD27+CD95- naive CD8+ T cells expressing CXCR3 (TNR3+). Receptors were obtained from a human donor in good health. Some clones in this sample may be carry-over from other donors' samples.

This chain links TRBV29-1 with TRBJ2-2; the D gene TCRdb calls, TRBD2, cannot be checked with no DNA. Germline V gives CDR1 SQVTM, CDR2 ANQGSEA. The CDR3 consists of 14 residues. The CDR3 is CSVGRDGNTGELFF.

V usage is TRBV5-4 and J usage is TRBJ2-7; without DNA, the TCRdb call of TRBD2 cannot be checked. The CDR3 is 13 amino acids. Germline values: CDR1 SGHNT, CDR2 YYREEE (reference sequence). The CDR3 region is CASSTGLVYEQYF.

This chain joins TRBV29-1 and TRBJ2-7. Germline CDR1 SQVTM, CDR2 ANQGSEA. This CDR3 contains 15 residues. The CDR3 sequence: CSVEGAGSDAYEQYF.

This chain connects TRBV7-8 to TRBJ2-5; TCRdb reports TRBD2, a call that lacks DNA to check it against. This CDR3 region has 19 residues. Germline assignment: CDR1 SGHVS and CDR2 FQNEAQ. This chain's CDR3 is CASSNGLAGGMLKAETQYF.

This chain connects TRBV2 to TRBJ2-3. The CDR3 contains 15 residues. The germline V gene encodes CDR1 SNHLY and CDR2 FYNNEI. The CDR3 loop reads CASRIRGASTDTQYF. Based on the CDR3 plus reference TRBV2 and TRBJ2-3, the full variable domain is EPEVTQTPSHQVTQMGQEVILRCVPISNHLYFYWYRQILGQKVEFLVSFYNNEISEKSEIFDDQFSVERPDGSNFTLKIRSTKLEDSAMYFCASRIRGASTDTQYFGPGTRLTVL.

The rearrangement uses TRBV6-4 and TRBJ2-1. The CDR3 loop spans 16 amino acids. The germline gives CDR1 MRHNA, CDR2 SNTAGT. The chain's CDR3 is CASSDSGQSSYNEQFF.

The rearrangement uses TRBV12-3 or TRBV12-4 and TRBJ2-1; the TRBD1 assignment by TCRdb is unverifiable without DNA. This CDR3 is built from 15 residues. CDR3: CASSFHGGEYNEQFF.

The chain is built from TRBV10-3 and TRBJ2-7. From germline, CDR1 is ENHRY and CDR2 SYGVKD. The CDR3 is 13 amino acids. CDR3 sequence reads: CAISESLSYEQYF.

V gene TRBV29-1 combines with J gene TRBJ2-5; TCRdb picks TRBD1, but there is no DNA to check that call. The CDR3 spans 14 residues. Germline lookup yields CDR1 SQVTM and CDR2 ANQGSEA. CDR3 sequence: CSVPIRGSKETQYF. Full variable domain (rest looked up from reference TRBV29-1 and TRBJ2-5): SAVISQKPSRDICQRGTSLTIQCQVDSQVTMMFWYRQQPGQSLTLIATANQGSEATYESGFVIDKFPISRPNLTFSTLTVSNMSPEDSSIYLCSVPIRGSKETQYFGPGTRLLVL.